This T cell receptor beta chain originates from a study of cytomegalovirus exposure and HLA in healthy donors. Assay used: immunoSEQ multiplex PCR; TCRdb lists only in-frame clones, some missing. The table lists 60,000 to 80,000 clones, around 81% of them singletons, with about 3% in the top ten. As for this clone: Its antigen is currently unknown.

The CDR3 loop spans 13 amino acids. Germline V lookup: CDR1 MRHNA, CDR2 SNTAGT. V lost 5 bases to trimming and J lost 3 bases; unmatched junction nucleotides: 1. Findings of the study overall: Some TCR beta chains (over 150 of them) were listed as cytomegalovirus-associated. Most TCR sequences were uncommon, yet certain public TCRs appeared in many donors.

The source is a man aged 30 to 39 in good health and CMV-seronegative. This chain connects TRBV6-4 to TRBJ2-5, with 9 bases fitting TRBD2. Sequencing was performed on PBMCs. CDR3 sequence (DNA): TGTGCCAGCAGTCCTAGCGGGGAAGAGACCCAGTACTTC. This sequence encodes CASSPSGEETQYF.